This T cell receptor beta chain was sequenced in a study of T cells in Graves' hyperthyroidism and ophthalmopathy. These patients, aged 18 to 65, had recently diagnosed hyperthyroidism lasting under 2 months. Diagnosis rested on symptoms, serum thyroxine and TRAb, thyroid ultrasound, and orbital computed tomography. The PBMCs had their origin in 8.5 to 10 ml of fresh peripheral blood. RNA transcripts yielded amplified TCR beta CDR3 regions. When the TCR CDR3 underwent first-round RT-PCR, the HTBI primer set was used. TCRdb used MiXCR to reprocess the multiplex PCR reads, holding one entry per CDR3 protein. The sample includes around 300,000 distinct CDR3 sequences, 25% of them seen just once. The length of the CDR3 is 11 residues. Germline assignment: CDR1 DFQATT and CDR2 SNEGSKA (reference sequence). V lost 4 bases to trimming and J lost 4 bases, with 7 bases between them. This clonotype was seen at least ten times.

What was sequenced was blood. The chain combines TRBV20-1 with TRBJ1-2; unclear D gene. This clonotype was obtained from a man in his forties with Graves' hyperthyroidism that later progressed to Graves' ophthalmopathy. The CDR3 DNA sequence: TGCAGTGCTACGGACGGCTATGGCTACACCTTC. Residues: CSATDGYGYTF.